The subject of this entry is one TCR beta chain. This sample is part of a study of coeliac disease. This CDR3 contains 15 residues. The germline V gene encodes CDR1 SEHNR and CDR2 FQNEAQ (reference sequence). The V and J ends lost 4 bases and 4 bases, in that order; junction bases with no gene match: 6. The assay was immunoSEQ multiplex PCR, and TCRdb's table has in-frame clones only and misses some. This table holds some 6,200 clones, less than 75% found once. The sample was lymphocytes from the gut lamina propria. This receptor was obtained from a man between 65 and 85 years old with active celiac disease. The chain joins TRBV7-9 to TRBJ1-4, with 7 bases identical to TRBD1. CDR3 residues: CASSSTGLGNEKLFF. The CDR3, as DNA: TGTGCCAGCAGCTCGACAGGGCTTGGTAATGAAAAACTGTTTTTT.